The T cell receptor (beta chain) under discussion was sequenced for a study of regulatory T cells in long-lasting Graves disease. This clonotype has only a few counts. Time point of the sample: persistent/refractory GD, antithyroid drugs over 5 years with positive TRAb. TCR sequences were obtained from RNA taken from PBMCs. The CDR3 runs to 12 residues. Germline assignment: CDR1 MNHNS and CDR2 SASEGT. Trimming took 4 bases from V and 4 from J, leaving 8 bases between them. The authors built TCR beta libraries using iRepertoire HTBI primers and Arm-PCR of CDR3 regions. TCRdb processed the multiplex PCR reads anew with MiXCR; each CDR3 protein has one entry. The table shows 650,000 to 700,000 distinct CDR3 sequences, with around 30% occurring only once.

The specimen was peripheral blood mononuclear cells (PBMCs), collected when the disease was refractory, from a patient treated with antithyroid drugs. V gene TRBV6-1 combines with J gene TRBJ2-7, with D perhaps matching TRBD1 (6 bases). This clonotype originated in a female donor with Graves disease. In DNA form, the CDR3 reads TGTGCCAGCAGTGTAACAGGGTACGAGCAGTACTTC. It translates to CASSVTGYEQYF.